The 20 T cell receptor beta chains given below trace back to one sample, sequenced in a study of blood T cell repertoires in COVID-19. Sequencing used immunoSEQ multiplex PCR; TCRdb keeps in-frame clones, though not all of them. The sample lists approximately 130,000 clones, around 78% occurring once. Sequencing was performed on peripheral blood. The receptors stem from a human donor in a cohort sampled during active COVID-19.

V is TRBV10-2 and J is TRBJ2-7, with a possible D match to TRBD2 (5 bases). There are 13 residues in the CDR3. Trimming took off 6 bases at V and 0 bases at J, with 9 bases between the two ends. Germline loops: CDR1 WSHSY, CDR2 SAAADI. CDR3 in amino acids: CASSWESSYEQYF. CDR3 sequence (DNA): TGCGCCAGCAGCTGGGAGAGCTCCTACGAGCAGTACTTC.

J is TRBJ1-2 and V is TRBV3-1 (or the pseudogene TRBV3-2); the D gene is possibly TRBD1 (5 bases). The V end was cut by 0 bases, the J end by 4 bases, with 9 bases between. From germline, CDR1 is LGHDT and CDR2 YNNKEL (reference sequence). The CDR3 covers 14 residues. Written as DNA, the CDR3 is TGTGCCAGCAGCCAAGATGCAGGGATCTATGGCTACACCTTC. As protein: CASSQDAGIYGYTF.

The gene calls are TRBV5-1 and TRBJ1-2, with TRBD1 matching over 8 bases. This CDR3 comprises 13 residues. The germline CDR1 and CDR2 sequences are SGHRS and YFSETQ. V gave up 5 bases and J gave up 6 bases; unmatched junction bases: 6. The chain's CDR3 is CASRTHRGDGYTF. The DNA of the CDR3 is TGCGCCAGCAGAACCCACAGGGGGGATGGCTACACCTTC.

The genes are TRBV12-3 or TRBV12-4 and TRBJ1-2; D is possibly TRBD1 (5 bases). This CDR3 is 11 amino acids long. V was cut by 5 bases and J by 7 bases, with 8 bases left in between. The CDR3 region has the DNA TGTGCCAGCAGTGACAGTTCTGGCTACACCTTC. Translated, it gives CASSDSSGYTF.

CDR3 coding DNA: TGTGCCAGCAGATCGCTAGCGGGGGCCGGGGAGCTGTTTTTT. Its protein product is CASRSLAGAGELFF. The V and J genes are TRBV2 and TRBJ2-2; 10 bases align to TRBD2. The CDR3 sequence is 14 residues long. Trimming cost V 6 bases and J 6 bases; bases outside gene matches: 4. The germline V gene encodes CDR1 SNHLY and CDR2 FYNNEI. Variable domain in full (rest from reference TRBV2 and TRBJ2-2): EPEVTQTPSHQVTQMGQEVILRCVPISNHLYFYWYRQILGQKVEFLVSFYNNEISEKSEIFDDQFSVERPDGSNFTLKIRSTKLEDSAMYFCASRSLAGAGELFFGEGSRLTVL.

The chain combines TRBV29-1 with TRBJ2-3, with D possibly being TRBD1 (6 bases). The germline V gene has CDR1 SQVTM and CDR2 ANQGSEA. The CDR3 has 15 residues. V was pared by 1 base and J by 3 bases, with 14 bases between. The CDR3 nucleotides are TGCAGCGTTGAAGGCGTCATAGGGGGAACAGATACGCAGTATTTT. Encoded protein: CSVEGVIGGTDTQYF.

The gene calls are TRBV5-1 and TRBJ2-7; TRBD1 matches at 7 bases. Germline V lookup: CDR1 SGHRS, CDR2 YFSETQ. Trimming took 0 bases from V and 1 from J; bases not matched to a gene: 7. The CDR3 is 16 residues long. CDR3 sequence: CASSLGALGQSYEQYF. DNA for the CDR3: TGCGCCAGCAGCTTGGGTGCATTGGGACAGTCCTACGAGCAGTACTTC.

In its sample, this clone was seen a few times. This chain links TRBV7-2 with TRBJ1-1; 8 bases map to TRBD1. J gave up 8 bases and V 6 bases, and 8 bases lay outside the gene matches. CDR3 length equals 13 residues. CDR1 is SGHTA and CDR2 is FQGNSA in the germline V gene. The CDR3 nucleotides read TGTGCCAGCAGAATGACAGGGGAGAGAGAAGCTTTCTTT. As protein: CASRMTGEREAFF. Based on the CDR3 plus reference TRBV7-2 and TRBJ1-1, the full variable domain is GAGVSQSPSNKVTEKGKDVELRCDPISGHTALYWYRQSLGQGLEFLIYFQGNSAPDKSGLPSDRFSAERTGGSVSTLTIQRTQQEDSAVYLCASRMTGEREAFFGQGTRLTVV.

The chain employs TRBV5-1 and TRBJ1-6, with 11 bases aligning to TRBD1. This CDR3 is 17 amino acids long. V lost 1 base and J lost 8; bases outside the gene matches: 8. The germline CDR1 and CDR2 sequences are SGHRS and YFSETQ. CDR3 DNA: TGCGCCAGCAGCTTGAGGCCCCCGGGACAGGGGGATTCACCCCTCCACTTT. Encoded protein: CASSLRPPGQGDSPLHF.

The chain couples TRBV15 to TRBJ1-4; D is uncertain. Looked up from germline, CDR1 is LNHNV and CDR2 is YYDKDF (reference sequence). This CDR3 has 15 residues. V was cut by 5 bases and J by 2 bases, with 12 bases left in between. The CDR3 sequence is CATSGELRTNEKLFF. The CDR3 bases are TGTGCCACCAGCGGGGAGTTACGCACTAATGAAAAACTGTTTTTT.

This sequence joins TRBV6-6 and TRBJ1-1; D is undetermined. Germline V gene sequence: CDR1 MNHNY, CDR2 SVGAGI (reference sequence). Trimming removed 6 bases at V and 8 bases at J, with 10 bases between. The CDR3 is 11 amino acids. In DNA form, the CDR3 reads TGTGCCAGCAGCCACGGAGCAGAAGCTTTCTTT. Translation gives CASSHGAEAFF.

The V call is TRBV11-2, the J call TRBJ1-1; TRBD1 might be the D (5 bases). This CDR3 contains 12 residues. Trimming took off 2 bases at V and 5 bases at J, with 6 bases between the two ends. Looked up from germline, CDR1 is SGHAT and CDR2 is FQNNGV. CDR3 nucleotide sequence: TGTGCCAGCAGCTTACGGGGGACTGAAGCTTTCTTT. Protein product: CASSLRGTEAFF.

The V and J genes are TRBV27 and TRBJ2-2; 9 bases are a match to TRBD1. This CDR3 region has 13 residues. Germline V CDR1 and CDR2: MNHEY, SMNVEV (reference sequence). Unmatched junction bases numbered 3, after V lost 0 bases and J lost 13 bases. The CDR3: CASSLSGTGRLFF. DNA of the CDR3: TGTGCCAGCAGTTTATCTGGGACAGGGCGGCTGTTTTTT.

The CDR3 reads CASSLSDRGLGSYNSPLHF. The CDR3 DNA is TGTGCCAGCAGCTTATCTGACAGGGGGCTCGGCTCCTATAATTCACCCCTCCACTTT. The rearrangement uses TRBV7-9 and TRBJ1-6, with 10 bases identical to TRBD1. Germline V CDR1 and CDR2: SEHNR, FQNEAQ (reference sequence). This CDR3 region has 19 residues. Germline trimming cut 2 bases from V and 0 bases from J; bases unmatched to any gene: 7.

This clone has a single count. The genes are TRBV2 and TRBJ2-3; the match to TRBD2 covers 14 bases. J was trimmed by 4 bases and V by 7 bases; bases with no gene match: 7. There are 16 residues in the CDR3. CDR1 is SNHLY and CDR2 is FYNNEI in the germline V gene. In nucleotides, the CDR3 is TGTGCCAGCAAAAGGGGACTAGCGGGGGATGCAGATACGCAGTATTTT. Translated: CASKRGLAGDADTQYF.

The genes are TRBV5-1 and TRBJ2-3, with TRBD2 as a possible D gene (5 bases). The V gene's germline CDR1 is SGHRS and CDR2 YFSETQ. Deletions cut 4 bases from V and 3 bases from J, with 9 bases between. The CDR3 sequence is 13 residues long. For the CDR3, the DNA is TGCGCCAGCAGCCCCGGGGAGACAGATACGCAGTATTTT. This gives the protein CASSPGETDTQYF.

This chain links TRBV18 with TRBJ1-5, with 7 bases lining up with TRBD1. With V trimmed by 0 bases and J by 4 bases, 9 bases remained unmatched. This CDR3 comprises 17 residues. Germline V CDR1 and CDR2: KGHSH, LQKENI. DNA of the CDR3: TGTGCCAGCTCACCACCTATAGCCACAGGGGCGAATCAGCCCCAGCATTTT. This encodes CASSPPIATGANQPQHF.

This clone occurred once. V and J are TRBV7-9 and TRBJ2-3, with 9 bases fitting TRBD2. This CDR3 has 18 amino acids. CDR1 is SEHNR and CDR2 is FQNEAQ in the germline V gene (reference sequence). V trimming: 1 base; J trimming: 2 bases; junction bases outside the gene matches: 10. For the CDR3, the DNA is TGTGCCAGCAGCTTAGGACTACGGCTAGCGGGGACCACAGATACGCAGTATTTT. It yields the protein CASSLGLRLAGTTDTQYF.

The rearrangement uses TRBV9 and TRBJ2-7; the D gene is possibly TRBD2 (6 bases). The CDR3 has 15 amino acids. CDR1 and CDR2 from the germline V gene are SGDLS and YYNGEE. Trimming took 4 bases from V and 0 from J, leaving 14 bases between them. CDR3 loop: CASSPGGISSYEQYF. The CDR3 DNA sequence: TGTGCCAGCAGCCCAGGCGGGATTAGCTCCTACGAGCAGTACTTC.

The rearrangement links TRBV25-1 to TRBJ1-1; D is possibly TRBD1 (6 bases). In germline, CDR1 is MGHDK, CDR2 SYGVNS. The V end lost 1 base, the J end lost 4 bases, and 13 bases lay between the germline ends. This CDR3 has 15 residues. The CDR3 is CASSEFQGPGTEAFF. The CDR3 DNA reads TGTGCCAGCAGTGAATTTCAGGGGCCTGGCACTGAAGCTTTCTTT. Looking up the rest from reference TRBV25-1 and TRBJ1-1 gives the full variable domain: EADIYQTPRYLVIGTGKKITLECSQTMGHDKMYWYQQDPGMELHLIHYSYGVNSTEKGDLSSESTVSRIRTEHFPLTLESARPSHTSQYLCASSEFQGPGTEAFFGQGTRLTVV.